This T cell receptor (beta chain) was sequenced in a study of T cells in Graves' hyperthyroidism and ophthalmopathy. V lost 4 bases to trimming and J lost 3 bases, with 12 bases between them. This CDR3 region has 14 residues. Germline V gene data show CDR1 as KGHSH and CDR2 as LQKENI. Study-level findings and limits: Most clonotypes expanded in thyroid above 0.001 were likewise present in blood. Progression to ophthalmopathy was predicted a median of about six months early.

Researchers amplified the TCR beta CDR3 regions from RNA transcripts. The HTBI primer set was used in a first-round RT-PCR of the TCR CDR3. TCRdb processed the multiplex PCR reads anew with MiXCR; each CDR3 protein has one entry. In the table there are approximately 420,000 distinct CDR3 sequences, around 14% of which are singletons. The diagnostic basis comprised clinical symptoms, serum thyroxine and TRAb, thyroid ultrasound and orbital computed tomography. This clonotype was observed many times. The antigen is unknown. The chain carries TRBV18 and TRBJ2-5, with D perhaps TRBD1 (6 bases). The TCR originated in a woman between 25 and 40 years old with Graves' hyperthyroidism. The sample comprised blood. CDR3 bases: TGTGCCAGCTCACGGCCCGGGACAAAAGAGACCCAGTACTTC. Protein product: CASSRPGTKETQYF.